The source of this T cell receptor beta chain is a study of blood T cell repertoires in COVID-19. Study overall: COVID-19 samples, acute and convalescent, were from the United States, Italy and Spain. T cells, B-cell-depleted T cells, or PBMCs provided the cDNA or gDNA that served as material.

The CDR3 has 14 residues. Germline values: CDR1 SGHKS, CDR2 YYEKEE (reference sequence). Trimming removed 5 bases from V and 6 bases from J, with 16 bases in between. Assay: immunoSEQ multiplex PCR; the TCRdb copy retains only in-frame clones and omits some. The sample has roughly 330,000 clones, approximately 86% seen once. Seattle patients were enrolled while actively infected and followed longitudinally. Sequencing input: peripheral blood. The sequence came from a man aged 25 to 40 with COVID-19, enrolled during active disease. The chain is built from TRBV5-5 and TRBJ2-3; tentatively, D is TRBD1 (5 bases). CDR3: CASSDRTSKDTQYF. CDR3 coding DNA: TGTGCCAGCAGTGATCGGACAAGCAAGGATACGCAGTATTTT.